This T cell receptor beta chain was recovered during a study of immune cell composition in non-small cell lung cancer. Profiled with immunoSEQ multiplex PCR; TCRdb holds only in-frame clones, not every one. The sample carries around 8,400 clones, about two thirds recorded once. Per germline, CDR1 MNHNY and CDR2 SVGAGI (reference sequence). Trimming cost V 2 bases and J 7 bases, with 14 bases left between them. CDR3 length: 15 residues. This TCR came from a human donor with non-small cell lung cancer. The sample consisted of lung tumor tissue. This chain links TRBV6-6 with TRBJ1-4; tentative D call: TRBD1 (5 bases). CDR3 DNA: TGTGCCAGCAGTTACGGGGGGGAATTAGGTGAAAAACTGTTTTTT. This gives the protein CASSYGGELGEKLFF.